This is a list of T cell receptor beta chains from one sample in a study of cytomegalovirus exposure and HLA in healthy donors. Repertoires were generated with immunoSEQ multiplex PCR, while TCRdb's copy carries only in-frame clones and drops some. The data contain 140,000 or so clones, 85% to 90% of them singletons. Sequences were obtained from PBMCs. Source of these receptors: a woman under 30 in good health and CMV-seropositive. CDR3s include the opening cysteine and the closing phenylalanine or tryptophan. A D gene is named only where the DNA matches it firmly.

j_call,d_call,v_call,cdr3_aa,cdr3_nt
TRBJ2-7,-,TRBV7-9,CASSPSGTTEQYF,TGTGCCAGCAGCCCCTCCGGGACAACGGAGCAGTACTTC
TRBJ2-4,TRBD1,TRBV28,CASSSQGEGKNIQYF,TGTGCCAGCAGTTCCCAGGGGGAAGGCAAAAACATTCAGTACTTC
TRBJ2-5,-,TRBV28,CASSRSTQAGETQYF,TGTGCCAGCAGCCGCAGTACGCAGGCGGGAGAGACCCAGTACTTC
TRBJ2-5,-,TRBV6-1,CASSVSQGQETQYF,TGTGCCAGCAGCGTAAGCCAGGGGCAAGAGACCCAGTACTTC
TRBJ1-4,TRBD1,TRBV28,CASSFGQGATNEKLFF,TGTGCCAGCAGTTTTGGGCAGGGGGCAACTAATGAAAAACTGTTTTTT
TRBJ2-5,TRBD2,TRBV9,CASSPRASGIETQYF,TGTGCCAGCAGCCCCCGGGCTAGCGGGATAGAGACCCAGTACTTC
TRBJ2-1,TRBD2,TRBV4-1,CASSQLGLAVNEQFF,TGCGCCAGCAGCCAACTCGGACTAGCGGTCAATGAGCAGTTCTTC
TRBJ1-4,TRBD1,TRBV6-1,CASSPGTGNEKLFF,TGTGCCAGCAGTCCCGGGACAGGGAATGAAAAACTGTTTTTT
TRBJ1-6,-,TRBV19,CASSGRGDSPLHF,TGTGCCAGTAGTGGGCGGGGCGATTCACCCCTCCACTTT
TRBJ1-5,-,TRBV18,CASSPQGKNQPQHF,TGTGCCAGCTCACCCCAGGGAAAAAATCAGCCCCAGCATTTT
TRBJ2-5,-,TRBV2,CASHQGRQETQYF,TGTGCCAGTCATCAGGGCAGACAAGAGACCCAGTACTTC
TRBJ1-2,-,TRBV5-1,CASSLTQGNYGYTF,TGCGCCAGCAGCTTGACGCAGGGAAACTATGGCTACACCTTC
TRBJ1-6,-,TRBV6-1,CASSVRRTALNSPLHF,TGTGCCAGCAGTGTACGACGGACAGCTCTTAATTCACCCCTCCACTTT
TRBJ2-7,TRBD1,TRBV7-6,CASSLVQGVSEQYF,TGTGCCAGCAGCTTAGTTCAGGGGGTTTCCGAGCAGTACTTC